The 21 T cell receptor beta chains presented below share a single source sample, sequenced in a study of blood T cell repertoires in COVID-19 (TCRdb year 2020). Libraries were made using the immunoSEQ multiplex PCR assay. TCRdb mirrors the immuneACCESS table, restricted to in-frame sequences. Some clones are absent from its copies; in checked studies, under half trace to an unresolved V gene, and the reason for the others is unknown. Recorded for this sample are roughly 230,000 clones; 80% to 90% of them occurred a single time. Roughly 4.5% of the sample is taken by the ten largest. The sequenced sample was peripheral blood. Receptors originate from a woman aged 40 to 55 who had recovered from COVID-19.

This clone has a single count. The chain is built from TRBV27 and TRBJ1-6; no reliable D call. CDR1 is MNHEY and CDR2 is SMNVEV in the germline V gene (reference sequence). V shed 1 base and J shed 7 bases, with 11 bases lying between them. The CDR3 has 15 residues. The CDR3 loop is CASSLLPLGNSPLHF. The CDR3 DNA is TGTGCCAGCAGTTTATTACCCCTGGGCAATTCACCCCTCCACTTT.

This chain uses TRBV28 with TRBJ2-5, with 10 bases identical to TRBD1. In germline, CDR1 is MDHEN, CDR2 SYDVKM. The V segment lost 6 bases and the J segment 5 bases; nucleotides outside the gene matches: 12. CDR3 length: 16 residues. This CDR3 is CASSLNPTGGRETQYF. For the CDR3, the DNA is TGTGCCAGCAGCCTAAACCCGACAGGGGGCAGGGAGACCCAGTACTTC.

This clone was seen only once. The chain recombines TRBV23-1 with TRBJ1-6; D is uncertain. TRBV23-1 is designated an ORF whose function remains uncertain. Trimming removed 0 bases from V and 7 bases from J, with 16 bases in between. The CDR3 has 17 amino acids. In nucleotides, the CDR3 is TGCGCCAGCAGTCAATCTCCCTTCGAGGGTTGGAATTCACCCCTCCACTTT. It yields the protein CASSQSPFEGWNSPLHF.

This rearrangement joins TRBV2 to TRBJ1-2; D is undetermined. V was pared by 6 bases and J by 1 base, with 6 bases between. CDR1 SNHLY and CDR2 FYNNEI come from the germline V gene. The CDR3 spans 12 residues. CDR3: CASRAVNYGYTF. CDR3 nucleotides: TGTGCCAGCAGAGCGGTTAACTATGGCTACACCTTC.

This clone showed up just once. The rearrangement uses TRBV11-2 and TRBJ2-7; 11 bases agree with TRBD1. After removal of 3 bases from V and 6 bases from J, the junction contained 4 bases not matched to a gene. This CDR3 spans 14 amino acids. Germline CDR1 SGHAT, CDR2 FQNNGV. CDR3 sequence (DNA): TGTGCCAGCAGCTTCCGGGACAGGGGGGTCGAGCAGTACTTC. Translated, it gives CASSFRDRGVEQYF.

The J gene is TRBJ2-5, the V gene TRBV5-6; TRBD2 matches 14 bases. V gave up 4 bases and J gave up 5 bases; unmatched junction bases: 10. The germline V gene has CDR1 SGHDT and CDR2 YYEEEE. CDR3 length: 17 residues. CDR3 sequence reads: CASSGLAGGSRGETQYF. The DNA for the CDR3 is TGTGCCAGCAGCGGACTAGCGGGGGGATCTCGAGGGGAGACCCAGTACTTC. The complete variable domain, with remaining parts taken from reference TRBV5-6 and TRBJ2-5, reads DAGVTQSPTHLIKTRGQQVTLRCSPKSGHDTVSWYQQALGQGPQFIFQYYEEEERQRGNFPDRFSGHQFPNYSSELNVNALLLGDSALYLCASSGLAGGSRGETQYFGPGTRLLVL.

V is TRBV28 and J is TRBJ1-2; TRBD1 might be the D (5 bases). The CDR3 has 14 amino acids. Germline CDR1 is MDHEN and CDR2 is SYDVKM. Trimming took 2 bases from V and 5 from J, leaving 12 bases between them. The CDR3 nucleotides read TGTGCCAGCAGTTTAGACAGTCGAGGATATGGCTACACCTTC. Protein: CASSLDSRGYGYTF.

The gene calls are TRBV23-1 and TRBJ2-7, with 7 bases aligning to TRBD1. TRBV23-1 is known as an ORF, though its function is uncertain. The CDR3 has 15 residues. Trimming cost V 4 bases and J 0 bases; bases outside gene matches: 6. Here the CDR3 DNA reads TGCGCCAGCAGTCCCCCCGGGACAGACTCCTACGAGCAGTACGTC. Amino acids: CASSPPGTDSYEQYV.

With regard to this clone: Other nucleotide sequences in the sample specify the same CDR3. The chain joins TRBV11-2 to TRBJ2-3, with no clear D. Germline V gene data show CDR1 as SGHAT and CDR2 as FQNNGV. V lost 5 bases to trimming and J lost 0 bases, with 9 bases between them. The CDR3 sequence is 14 residues long. CDR3 protein: CASSLRLSTDTQYF. CDR3 DNA: TGTGCCAGCAGCCTACGTTTGAGCACAGATACGCAGTATTTT.

The CDR3 DNA reads TGTGCCAGCTCACCGGGACTGGGGCAAGAGACCCAGTACTTC. The encoded protein is CASSPGLGQETQYF. The chain recombines TRBV18 with TRBJ2-5; D may be TRBD2 (6 bases). This CDR3 is 14 amino acids long. The germline V gene has CDR1 KGHSH and CDR2 LQKENI. V was cut by 3 bases and J by 2 bases, with 10 bases left in between.

The CDR3 region has the DNA TGTGCCAGCAGCGACGATAACCCAGGGACTAGAGGTTTGGACAATGAGCAGTTCTTC. This gives the protein CASSDDNPGTRGLDNEQFF. The J gene is TRBJ2-1, the V gene TRBV6-2 or TRBV6-3; TRBD2 aligns across 8 bases. The J segment lost 5 bases and the V segment lost 6 bases, leaving 21 bases of the junction unmatched. CDR1 is MNHEY, CDR2 SVGEGT, per germline. The CDR3 loop spans 19 amino acids.

J is TRBJ1-1 and V is TRBV5-1; no definite D call. CDR1 is SGHRS and CDR2 is YFSETQ in the germline V gene. The CDR3 is made up of 14 amino acids. V was shortened by 1 base and J by 1 base, with 8 bases between the two germline ends. CDR3 nucleotides: TGCGCCAGCAGCTTGAATAGTGGGAACACTGAAGCTTTCTTT. Translated, it gives CASSLNSGNTEAFF. Looking up the rest from reference TRBV5-1 and TRBJ1-1 gives the full variable domain: KAGVTQTPRYLIKTRGQQVTLSCSPISGHRSVSWYQQTPGQGLQFLFEYFSETQRNKGNFPGRFSGRQFSNSRSEMNVSTLELGDSALYLCASSLNSGNTEAFFGQGTRLTVV.

The V gene is TRBV7-9, the J gene TRBJ2-1; the match to TRBD2 covers 8 bases. Germline values: CDR1 SEHNR, CDR2 FQNEAQ (reference sequence). The J segment lost 7 bases and the V segment lost 9 bases, leaving 8 bases of the junction unmatched. This CDR3 contains 13 residues. The CDR3 DNA follows: TGTGCCAGTACTATAGCGGGAAGGAATGAGCAGTTCTTC. Translating gives CASTIAGRNEQFF.

The chain is built from TRBV2 and TRBJ1-2; no firm D call. The CDR3 is made up of 18 amino acids. V gave up 4 bases and J gave up 0 bases, with 21 bases separating them. Looked up from germline, CDR1 is SNHLY and CDR2 is FYNNEI. The CDR3 DNA follows: TGTGCCAGCAGTGGTGAGAGGAGGACCACTAGGGCTAACTATGGCTACACCTTC. Its protein product is CASSGERRTTRANYGYTF.

V gene TRBV11-3 combines with J gene TRBJ2-1; TRBD2 might be the D (5 bases). Trimming left V 1 base short and J 2 bases short, with 6 bases between. This CDR3 contains 14 residues. Germline V lookup: CDR1 SGHNT, CDR2 YENEEA. The DNA for the CDR3 is TGTGCCAGCAGCTTAGCCGGGACCTACAATGAGCAGTTCTTC. Translation: CASSLAGTYNEQFF. The variable domain in full, with the rest retrieved from reference TRBV11-3 and TRBJ2-1, is EAGVVQSPRYKIIEKKQPVAFWCNPISGHNTLYWYLQNLGQGPELLIRYENEEAVDDSQLPKDRFSAERLKGVDSTLKIQPAELGDSAVYLCASSLAGTYNEQFFGPGTRLTVL.

The chain uses TRBV19 and TRBJ1-1; no clear D gene. CDR3 length equals 14 residues. The germline V gene has CDR1 LNHDA and CDR2 SQIVND (reference sequence). Trimming shortened V by 2 bases and J by 5 bases, and 12 bases separated the two germline ends. This chain's CDR3 is CASSISRPITEAFF. The CDR3 region has the DNA TGTGCCAGTAGTATATCCAGGCCAATAACTGAAGCTTTCTTT. Variable domain in full (rest from reference TRBV19 and TRBJ1-1): DGGITQSPKYLFRKEGQNVTLSCEQNLNHDAMYWYRQDPGQGLRLIYYSQIVNDFQKGDIAEGYSVSREKKESFPLTVTSAQKNPTAFYLCASSISRPITEAFFGQGTRLTVV.

J is TRBJ2-2 and V is TRBV19; 7 nucleotides line up with TRBD2. Germline V gives CDR1 LNHDA, CDR2 SQIVND (reference sequence). The V segment lost 3 bases and the J segment 0 bases; nucleotides outside the gene matches: 10. The CDR3 is 18 residues long. CDR3 loop: CASSMGPGGGANTGELFF. CDR3 DNA: TGTGCCAGTAGTATGGGCCCGGGGGGAGGGGCGAACACCGGGGAGCTGTTTTTT.

This rearrangement joins TRBV3-1 (or the pseudogene TRBV3-2) to TRBJ1-6, with a tentative D call TRBD1 (5 bases). This CDR3 spans 16 amino acids. Between the trimmed V and J ends, which lost 2 bases and 6 bases, there was a span of 14 bases. Germline-derived CDR1 and CDR2 are LGHDT and YNNKEL (reference sequence). The CDR3 sequence: CASSQNVGGANSPLHF. The CDR3 nucleotides read TGTGCCAGCAGCCAAAATGTAGGTGGGGCTAATTCACCCCTCCACTTT.

The chain carries TRBV24-1 and TRBJ2-1; 14 bases are shared with TRBD2. Per germline, CDR1 KGHDR and CDR2 SFDVKD. The V gene end was trimmed by 5 bases and the J gene end by 2 bases; junction bases not matched to a gene: 10. The CDR3 consists of 19 residues. Here the CDR3 DNA reads TGTGCCACCAGTGCTCCGGGACTAGCGGGAGAGGGGGCCTACAATGAGCAGTTCTTC. This gives the protein CATSAPGLAGEGAYNEQFF.

The chain uses TRBV19 and TRBJ1-1, with 9 bases identical to TRBD1. Germline CDR1 is LNHDA and CDR2 is SQIVND (reference sequence). The CDR3 runs to 14 residues. With 3 bases clipped from V and 5 bases from J, the junction kept 4 bases outside the gene matches. CDR3 amino acids: CASSIHRGLTEAFF. CDR3 in DNA: TGTGCCAGTAGTATTCACAGGGGGCTTACTGAAGCTTTCTTT.

The chain recombines TRBV9 with TRBJ1-3; no definite D call. Germline V gene data show CDR1 as SGDLS and CDR2 as YYNGEE. The CDR3 length is 13 residues. V was shortened by 4 bases and J by 0 bases, with 5 bases between the two germline ends. Here the CDR3 reads CASSPRSGNTIYF. In DNA form, the CDR3 reads TGTGCCAGCAGCCCCCGCTCTGGAAACACCATATATTTT. The full variable domain, its missing parts supplied by reference TRBV9 and TRBJ1-3, is DSGVTQTPKHLITATGQRVTLRCSPRSGDLSVYWYQQSLDQGLQFLIQYYNGEERAKGNILERFSAQQFPDLHSELNLSSLELGDSALYFCASSPRSGNTIYFGEGSWLTVV.